A selection of T cell receptor beta chains follows, all from one sample in a study of cytomegalovirus exposure and HLA in healthy donors. The table came from immunoSEQ multiplex PCR; TCRdb's copy has only in-frame clones and leaves some out. The data hold 100,000 to 150,000 clones, with about 80% observed a single time. Sequencing was carried out using PBMCs. These receptors all stem from a man aged 18 to 35 in good health and CMV-seronegative. The conserved cysteine and the conserved F or W are not part of the CDR3 here. The order of the fields is J gene, D gene, V gene, CDR3 protein. A D gene is named only where the DNA matches it firmly.

J gene: TRBJ2-2; D gene: -; V gene: TRBV28; CDR3 protein: ATKGSPGAGELF
J gene: TRBJ2-3; D gene: -; V gene: TRBV19; CDR3 protein: ASSIDRRFNTQY
J gene: TRBJ2-7; D gene: -; V gene: TRBV5-1; CDR3 protein: ASSLDRPYLYEQY
J gene: TRBJ1-4; D gene: -; V gene: TRBV19; CDR3 protein: ASKKIRDTANEKLF
J gene: TRBJ1-2; D gene: -; V gene: TRBV6-4; CDR3 protein: ASSDYPGPYGYT
J gene: TRBJ2-1; D gene: TRBD1; V gene: TRBV5-4; CDR3 protein: ASSRDSGTGRNEQF
J gene: TRBJ1-1; D gene: TRBD1; V gene: TRBV6-5; CDR3 protein: ASSYSRTGDTEAF
J gene: TRBJ1-2; D gene: -; V gene: TRBV20-1; CDR3 protein: SATDYGYT
J gene: TRBJ2-7; D gene: -; V gene: TRBV6-5; CDR3 protein: ASSYSPTLRDEQY
J gene: TRBJ2-5; D gene: -; V gene: TRBV11-2; CDR3 protein: ASSLVLADSETQY
J gene: TRBJ1-2; D gene: -; V gene: TRBV28; CDR3 protein: ASSRDGYT
J gene: TRBJ2-7; D gene: -; V gene: TRBV28; CDR3 protein: ASSGGSYEQY
J gene: TRBJ1-1; D gene: -; V gene: TRBV27; CDR3 protein: ASSRDTVNTEAF
J gene: TRBJ2-1; D gene: -; V gene: TRBV28; CDR3 protein: ASLTTDEQF
J gene: TRBJ1-2; D gene: TRBD1; V gene: TRBV5-6; CDR3 protein: ASSLGLGDRDRYT
J gene: TRBJ2-1; D gene: -; V gene: TRBV7-9; CDR3 protein: ASSLGSFEQF
J gene: TRBJ2-1; D gene: -; V gene: TRBV25-1; CDR3 protein: ASSEYSNEQF
J gene: TRBJ1-4; D gene: TRBD1; V gene: TRBV5-6; CDR3 protein: ASSLGGGEKLF
J gene: TRBJ1-1; D gene: TRBD1; V gene: TRBV29-1; CDR3 protein: SGGQGRGDTEAF
J gene: TRBJ1-4; D gene: TRBD1; V gene: TRBV19; CDR3 protein: ASTYSTRQGEATNEKLF
J gene: TRBJ2-1; D gene: -; V gene: TRBV30; CDR3 protein: AWSVPGTYSYNEQF
J gene: TRBJ1-5; D gene: TRBD1; V gene: TRBV5-1; CDR3 protein: ASSLVAGGGNQPQH
J gene: TRBJ2-2; D gene: TRBD2; V gene: TRBV5-4; CDR3 protein: ASSLDSGRANTGELF
J gene: TRBJ1-1; D gene: -; V gene: TRBV10-3; CDR3 protein: AISEGTPEAF
J gene: TRBJ1-2; D gene: TRBD1; V gene: TRBV29-1; CDR3 protein: SVRGTGGSYGYT
J gene: TRBJ2-5; D gene: -; V gene: TRBV19; CDR3 protein: ASSEQVIQETQY
J gene: TRBJ2-3; D gene: TRBD1; V gene: TRBV7-2; CDR3 protein: ASTRTGGPDTQY
J gene: TRBJ2-3; D gene: TRBD2; V gene: TRBV2; CDR3 protein: ASRGTSADTQY
J gene: TRBJ2-7; D gene: TRBD1; V gene: TRBV28; CDR3 protein: ASSLTDRGSWQY
J gene: TRBJ2-1; D gene: TRBD2; V gene: TRBV27; CDR3 protein: ASSLGIAGGNEQF
J gene: TRBJ2-1; D gene: TRBD2; V gene: TRBV7-2; CDR3 protein: ASSLLAGGYNEQF
J gene: TRBJ1-1; D gene: -; V gene: TRBV9; CDR3 protein: ASSANREIMNTEAF
J gene: TRBJ2-1; D gene: -; V gene: TRBV28; CDR3 protein: ASSLIRGEVFENEQF
J gene: TRBJ2-2; D gene: -; V gene: TRBV21-1; CDR3 protein: ASSKVPPVGNTGELF
J gene: TRBJ1-1; D gene: -; V gene: TRBV28; CDR3 protein: ASSPVSGAGTEAF
J gene: TRBJ1-4; D gene: -; V gene: TRBV28; CDR3 protein: AGAAGANNEKLF
J gene: TRBJ1-1; D gene: TRBD1; V gene: TRBV4-2; CDR3 protein: ASTSRQGGVTEAF
J gene: TRBJ2-4; D gene: TRBD2; V gene: TRBV6-5; CDR3 protein: ASSFGTSGNSIQY
J gene: TRBJ2-1; D gene: TRBD2; V gene: TRBV11-2; CDR3 protein: ASSILSGSSYNEQF
J gene: TRBJ1-1; D gene: -; V gene: TRBV10-3; CDR3 protein: AISVGGGAEAF
J gene: TRBJ2-1; D gene: TRBD2; V gene: TRBV6-4; CDR3 protein: ASSDYLSGRDEQF
J gene: TRBJ2-7; D gene: TRBD2; V gene: TRBV5-6; CDR3 protein: ASNRGGYEQY
J gene: TRBJ1-1; D gene: -; V gene: TRBV28; CDR3 protein: ASSFGGVERLTEAF
J gene: TRBJ2-3; D gene: -; V gene: TRBV6-1; CDR3 protein: ASSDPNRVRTDTQY
J gene: TRBJ2-7; D gene: TRBD2; V gene: TRBV7-9; CDR3 protein: ASSLDGLAGGSSYEQY